The 6 T cell receptor beta chains below were found in one sample sequenced in a study of T cell responses to AZD1222 COVID-19 vaccine. Repertoires were generated with immunoSEQ multiplex PCR, while TCRdb's copy carries only in-frame clones and drops some. The sample shows some 97,000 clones, 87% of them seen only once. Material: peripheral blood, obtained on day 0 of AZD1222 vaccination. Receptor source: an adult in good health.

The chain uses TRBV7-6 and TRBJ1-6, with TRBD1 matching over 8 bases. The length of the CDR3 is 15 residues. From germline, CDR1 is SGHVS and CDR2 FNYEAQ. Trimming cost V 1 base and J 9 bases; bases outside gene matches: 5. The CDR3 nucleotides read TGTGCCAGCAGCTTAGGACAGGGGAGAGCTTCACCCCTCCACTTT. As protein: CASSLGQGRASPLHF. Full variable domain (missing parts from reference TRBV7-6 and TRBJ1-6): GAGVSQSPRYKVTKRGQDVALRCDPISGHVSLYWYRQALGQGPEFLTYFNYEAQQDKSGLPNDRFSAERPEGSISTLTIQRTEQRDSAMYRCASSLGQGRASPLHFGNGTRLTVT.

The V and J genes are TRBV27 and TRBJ1-1, with D maybe TRBD1 (5 bases). The V and J ends lost 6 bases and 0 bases respectively, with 14 bases between them. The CDR3 loop spans 15 amino acids. Germline CDR1 MNHEY, CDR2 SMNVEV (reference sequence). The CDR3 reads CASSLGGRLNTEAFF. In DNA, the CDR3 is TGTGCCAGCAGCCTGGGGGGACGGCTGAACACTGAAGCTTTCTTT.

This chain connects TRBV5-1 to TRBJ2-7; D ambiguous. Trimming left V 0 bases short and J 2 bases short, with 6 bases between. The CDR3 length is 13 residues. Germline assignment: CDR1 SGHRS and CDR2 YFSETQ. This CDR3 is CASSLEGTYEQYF. CDR3 bases: TGCGCCAGCAGCTTGGAGGGCACCTACGAGCAGTACTTC.

J is TRBJ1-1 and V is TRBV10-3; D gene uncertain. The V gene's germline CDR1 is ENHRY and CDR2 SYGVKD. The CDR3 extends over 16 amino acids. V was cut by 0 bases and J by 0 bases, with 11 bases left in between. CDR3 region: CAISESTRQMNTEAFF. CDR3 DNA: TGTGCCATCAGTGAGTCGACGAGGCAGATGAACACTGAAGCTTTCTTT.

This chain uses TRBV3-1 (or the pseudogene TRBV3-2) with TRBJ2-3; TRBD2 might be the D (5 bases). CDR3 size: 17 residues. Germline CDR1 and CDR2: LGHDT and YNNKEL (reference sequence). Trimming pared 0 bases from V and 5 bases from J, leaving 18 bases between. DNA of the CDR3: TGTGCCAGCAGCCAAGAGTCGATCTCGGTGGGAGAAGATACGCAGTATTTT. Amino acids: CASSQESISVGEDTQYF.

The CDR3 sequence: CASSLVSNQPQHF. For the CDR3, the DNA is TGTGCCAGCAGCCTCGTTAGCAATCAGCCCCAGCATTTT. The chain links TRBV7-8 to TRBJ1-5; no clear D. This CDR3 region has 13 residues. The V end lost 5 bases, the J end lost 0 bases, and 5 bases lay between the germline ends. Germline CDR1 reads SGHVS; CDR2 reads FQNEAQ.